One and the same sample provided the 8 T cell receptor beta chains below, sequenced in a study of blood T cell repertoires in COVID-19. Produced via immunoSEQ multiplex PCR; TCRdb's table is partial and in-frame only. Here the sample spans about 98,000 clones, about 89% being singletons. Sequencing was carried out using peripheral blood. The receptors shown here come from a middle-aged man with acute or convalescent COVID-19.

This clone was detected a few times. The chain couples TRBV19 to TRBJ2-3; 9 positions match TRBD2. The CDR3 is 15 amino acids. Germline trimming cut 8 bases from V and 1 base from J; bases unmatched to any gene: 7. Germline loops: CDR1 LNHDA, CDR2 SQIVND (reference sequence). In DNA form, the CDR3 reads TGTGCCAGTTCGGCGGGAGGGCCCGGCACAGATACGCAGTATTTT. It encodes CASSAGGPGTDTQYF. Based on the CDR3 plus reference TRBV19 and TRBJ2-3, the full variable domain is DGGITQSPKYLFRKEGQNVTLSCEQNLNHDAMYWYRQDPGQGLRLIYYSQIVNDFQKGDIAEGYSVSREKKESFPLTVTSAQKNPTAFYLCASSAGGPGTDTQYFGPGTRLTVL.

The chain employs TRBV15 and TRBJ2-7, with 7 bases matching TRBD1. CDR1 is LNHNV and CDR2 is YYDKDF in the germline V gene (reference sequence). Losses at the gene ends were 5 bases for V and 1 base for J; bases not matched to a gene: 5. The CDR3 sequence is 14 residues long. The CDR3 nucleotides read TGTGCCACCAGCTTCGGGACAGCTTCCTACGAGCAGTACTTC. Protein sequence: CATSFGTASYEQYF.

The genes are TRBV18 and TRBJ2-3; D not resolved. V was clipped by 6 bases and J by 5 bases, with 12 bases between them. The CDR3 consists of 13 residues. Germline CDR1 KGHSH, CDR2 LQKENI. The CDR3 sequence: CASSRFEVDTQYF. The CDR3 coding sequence is TGTGCCAGCTCCCGCTTTGAGGTAGATACGCAGTATTTT. Complete variable domain (other parts from reference TRBV18 and TRBJ2-3): NAGVMQNPRHLVRRRGQEARLRCSPMKGHSHVYWYRQLPEEGLKFMVYLQKENIIDESGMPKERFSAEFPKEGPSILRIQQVVRGDSAAYFCASSRFEVDTQYFGPGTRLTVL.

This chain connects TRBV3-1 (or the pseudogene TRBV3-2) to TRBJ2-2; D gene unclear. This CDR3 spans 13 amino acids. Germline CDR1 is LGHDT and CDR2 is YNNKEL (reference sequence). The V end was cut by 1 base, the J end by 6 bases, with 6 bases between. This chain's CDR3 is CASSQGWPGELFF. The CDR3 region has the DNA TGTGCCAGCAGCCAAGGCTGGCCCGGGGAGCTGTTTTTT.

CDR3: CATSRTRTNEQFF. CDR3 bases: TGTGCCACCAGCAGAACCAGAACGAATGAGCAGTTCTTC. The chain joins TRBV15 to TRBJ2-1, with no clear D. The CDR3 spans 13 residues. Trimming left V 2 bases short and J 7 bases short, with 9 bases between. The germline V gene encodes CDR1 LNHNV and CDR2 YYDKDF (reference sequence). Variable domain in full (rest from reference TRBV15 and TRBJ2-1): DAMVIQNPRYQVTQFGKPVTLSCSQTLNHNVMYWYQQKSSQAPKLLFHYYDKDFNNEADTPDNFQSRRPNTSFCFLDIRSPGLGDTAMYLCATSRTRTNEQFFGPGTRLTVL.

In its sample, this clone was seen a few times. The CDR3 DNA sequence: TGTGCCAGCAGTCGCCTGACCATACTAGCGGCCTACAATGAGCAGTTCTTC. Protein product: CASSRLTILAAYNEQFF. The rearrangement uses TRBV6-6 and TRBJ2-1, with 8 nucleotides matching TRBD2. With 5 bases clipped from V and 2 bases from J, the junction kept 11 bases outside the gene matches. This CDR3 comprises 17 residues. The germline V gene encodes CDR1 MNHNY and CDR2 SVGAGI (reference sequence).

The chain combines TRBV2 with TRBJ1-1; tentative D call: TRBD1 (5 bases). The V gene lost 7 bases and the J gene lost 6 bases, with 15 bases spanning the gap. Germline values: CDR1 SNHLY, CDR2 FYNNEI. The CDR3 covers 13 residues. CDR3 region: CASKRTQGAEAFF. CDR3 nucleotide sequence: TGTGCCAGCAAACGGACCCAGGGCGCTGAAGCTTTCTTT.

This clone has only a few counts. The chain carries TRBV18 and TRBJ2-7; 10 nucleotides align to TRBD1. The CDR3 is 16 residues long. The J segment lost 4 bases and the V segment lost 4 bases, leaving 10 bases of the junction unmatched. Per germline, CDR1 KGHSH and CDR2 LQKENI. CDR3 nucleotides: TGTGCCAGCTCACGCGCCGGGACAGGGGTAACTTACGAGCAGTACTTC. Encoded protein: CASSRAGTGVTYEQYF. The variable domain in full, with the rest retrieved from reference TRBV18 and TRBJ2-7, is NAGVMQNPRHLVRRRGQEARLRCSPMKGHSHVYWYRQLPEEGLKFMVYLQKENIIDESGMPKERFSAEFPKEGPSILRIQQVVRGDSAAYFCASSRAGTGVTYEQYFGPGTRLTVT.